One sample yielded the 20 T cell receptor beta chains listed below, sequenced in a study of cytomegalovirus exposure and HLA in healthy donors. The PCR ran on 60 Vbeta and 13 Jbeta primers. Sequenced by immunoSEQ multiplex PCR; TCRdb stores in-frame clones only, minus some. The sample consists of 150,000 or so clones, about 79% of them appearing once. The sample was PBMCs. Every receptor here comes from a man in his forties in good health and CMV-seropositive.

The chain is built from TRBV18 and TRBJ2-5; weak D call: TRBD1 (5 bases). CDR3 length: 15 amino acids. V was shortened by 1 base and J by 3 bases, with 12 bases between the two germline ends. Germline V gives CDR1 KGHSH, CDR2 LQKENI. The CDR3 nucleotides are TGTGCCAGCTCACCACACAGGACCCCAAAAGAGACCCAGTACTTC. Amino acid sequence: CASSPHRTPKETQYF.

This sequence joins TRBV18 and TRBJ2-1; 7 bases map to TRBD2. The CDR3 covers 16 residues. CDR1 is KGHSH and CDR2 is LQKENI in the germline V gene. Trimming removed 0 bases from V and 8 bases from J; junction bases left unmatched: 10. The CDR3 region is CASSPPNLAETHEQFF. DNA of the CDR3: TGTGCCAGCTCACCACCGAATCTAGCGGAGACGCATGAGCAGTTCTTC.

This rearrangement joins TRBV6-6 to TRBJ2-3, with a possible D match to TRBD1 (6 bases). The germline gives CDR1 MNHNY, CDR2 SVGAGI (reference sequence). The ends were cut back, 7 bases at V and 2 bases at J, with 19 bases in the middle. The CDR3 totals 16 residues. CDR3 amino acids: CASKSNRDTNTDTQYF. The CDR3 nucleotides read TGTGCCAGCAAATCAAACAGGGACACAAACACAGATACGCAGTATTTT.

The J gene is TRBJ2-2, the V gene TRBV28, with TRBD1 matching over 10 bases. The CDR3 sequence is 17 residues long. V shed 6 bases, J shed 3 bases, and the junction held 10 bases outside the gene matches. The V gene's germline CDR1 is MDHEN and CDR2 SYDVKM. CDR3 sequence (DNA): TGTGCCAGCAGCCCCCCGCCCGGGACAGGGGACACCGGGGAGCTGTTTTTT. Protein: CASSPPPGTGDTGELFF.

The V gene is TRBV10-3, the J gene TRBJ1-5; D is undetermined. CDR3 size: 14 residues. Germline V gives CDR1 ENHRY, CDR2 SYGVKD. Trimming cost V 4 bases and J 2 bases, with 9 bases left between them. CDR3 sequence reads: CAISAEGGNQPQHF. CDR3 bases: TGTGCCATCAGTGCGGAGGGCGGCAATCAGCCCCAGCATTTT.

The chain is built from TRBV19 and TRBJ2-1; 7 nucleotides line up with TRBD1. J lost 0 bases, V lost 3 bases, and 11 bases had no gene match. This CDR3 is built from 18 residues. Germline-derived CDR1 and CDR2 are LNHDA and SQIVND (reference sequence). The CDR3 reads CASSMPPGQVNSYNEQFF. The CDR3 coding sequence is TGTGCCAGTAGTATGCCCCCTGGACAGGTGAACTCCTACAATGAGCAGTTCTTC. Combining the CDR3 with reference TRBV19 and TRBJ2-1 gives the whole variable domain DGGITQSPKYLFRKEGQNVTLSCEQNLNHDAMYWYRQDPGQGLRLIYYSQIVNDFQKGDIAEGYSVSREKKESFPLTVTSAQKNPTAFYLCASSMPPGQVNSYNEQFFGPGTRLTVL.

CDR3 region: CASSSPTGGLKRTDTQYF. The DNA for the CDR3 is TGTGCCAGCAGCTCGCCTACAGGGGGCCTTAAGCGCACAGATACGCAGTATTTT. V gene TRBV7-9 combines with J gene TRBJ2-3, with 9 positions matching TRBD1. Germline assignment: CDR1 SEHNR and CDR2 FQNEAQ (reference sequence). Losses at the gene ends were 4 bases for V and 1 base for J; bases not matched to a gene: 12. The CDR3 loop spans 18 amino acids.

The gene calls are TRBV6-5 and TRBJ2-7, with D perhaps TRBD1 (6 bases). CDR3 length equals 15 residues. CDR1 and CDR2 from the germline V gene are MNHEY and SVGAGI. V lost 0 bases and J lost 2, with 11 bases in between. As DNA, the CDR3 is TGTGCCAGCAGTTACTCACCCTCAGGGGCCTACGAGCAGTACTTC. As protein: CASSYSPSGAYEQYF.

The sample holds one count of this clone. This chain joins TRBV11-3 and TRBJ2-5; D may be TRBD1 (5 bases). CDR1 and CDR2 (germline): SGHNT, YENEEA. The V end lost 0 bases, the J end lost 3 bases, and 8 bases lay between the germline ends. The length of the CDR3 is 14 residues. In nucleotides, the CDR3 is TGTGCCAGCAGCTTAGATCAGGGAAAAGAGACCCAGTACTTC. Its protein product is CASSLDQGKETQYF.

The chain joins TRBV6-1 to TRBJ1-2, with D unclear. Looked up from germline, CDR1 is MNHNS and CDR2 is SASEGT. Trimming took off 10 bases at V and 0 bases at J, with 12 bases between the two ends. The CDR3 sequence is 13 residues long. The CDR3 loop reads CAIYPTSNYGYTF. CDR3 DNA: TGTGCCATCTACCCTACTTCTAACTATGGCTACACCTTC.

V is TRBV5-6 and J is TRBJ2-2; D is perhaps TRBD1 (5 bases). The ends were cut back, 0 bases at V and 0 bases at J, with 9 bases in the middle. There are 16 residues in the CDR3. The germline gives CDR1 SGHDT, CDR2 YYEEEE. CDR3 in DNA: TGTGCCAGCAGCTTGGTCTCCAGGGCGAACACCGGGGAGCTGTTTTTT. Its protein is CASSLVSRANTGELFF.

The J gene is TRBJ2-1, the V gene TRBV6-1; 9 bases fit TRBD1. The germline V gene encodes CDR1 MNHNS and CDR2 SASEGT. V was pared by 4 bases and J by 2 bases, with 6 bases of the junction left unmatched. The CDR3 has 16 amino acids. CDR3 sequence: CASSGRGQGPYNEQFF. The CDR3 coding sequence is TGTGCCAGCAGTGGTAGGGGACAGGGACCCTACAATGAGCAGTTCTTC.

This clone is a singleton in its sample. The chain carries TRBV27 and TRBJ2-7; 14 nucleotides match TRBD2. From germline, CDR1 is MNHEY and CDR2 SMNVEV (reference sequence). The CDR3 runs to 16 residues. J was trimmed by 5 bases and V by 6 bases; bases with no gene match: 9. CDR3 amino acids: CASSQRLGLAGDEQYF. The CDR3 region has the DNA TGTGCCAGCAGCCAAAGGCTGGGACTAGCGGGAGACGAGCAGTACTTC.

The chain joins TRBV18 to TRBJ2-6; D uncertain. The CDR3 covers 18 residues. From germline, CDR1 is KGHSH and CDR2 LQKENI. V lost 4 bases to trimming and J lost 4 bases, with 20 bases between them. The CDR3 reads CASSLFTPPSTGANVLTF. The CDR3 nucleotides are TGTGCCAGCTCACTCTTCACCCCACCTTCGACAGGGGCCAACGTCCTGACTTTC.

The chain employs TRBV28 and TRBJ2-1; perhaps TRBD2 as D (6 bases). CDR1 is MDHEN, CDR2 SYDVKM, per germline. CDR3 length: 14 residues. V was cut by 8 bases and J by 4 bases, with 15 bases left in between. This CDR3 is CASGSGTPYNEQFF. The CDR3 DNA sequence: TGTGCCAGCGGATCCGGGACTCCATACAATGAGCAGTTCTTC. The variable domain in full, completed from reference TRBV28 and TRBJ2-1, reads DVKVTQSSRYLVKRTGEKVFLECVQDMDHENMFWYRQDPGLGLRLIYFSYDVKMKEKGDIPEGYSVSREKKERFSLILESASTNQTSMYLCASGSGTPYNEQFFGPGTRLTVL.

The V gene is TRBV6-6, the J gene TRBJ2-7; 9 nucleotides align to TRBD2. This CDR3 comprises 15 residues. With V trimmed by 7 bases and J by 1 base, 8 bases remained unmatched. Germline V lookup: CDR1 MNHNY, CDR2 SVGAGI (reference sequence). The CDR3 nucleotides are TGTGCCAGCACCATAGCGGGAGATATGTCCTACGAGCAGTACTTC. It translates to CASTIAGDMSYEQYF.

V usage is TRBV27 and J usage is TRBJ2-7; 10 positions match TRBD2. CDR1 MNHEY and CDR2 SMNVEV come from the germline V gene (reference sequence). Trimming took 5 bases from V and 0 from J; bases not matched to a gene: 7. CDR3 length: 16 residues. The CDR3: CASSPGLARNSYEQYF. The CDR3 DNA reads TGTGCCAGCAGTCCGGGACTAGCGAGAAACTCCTACGAGCAGTACTTC.

The chain links TRBV6-1 to TRBJ1-2; TRBD1 matches 7 bases. Germline V gene sequence: CDR1 MNHNS, CDR2 SASEGT. Unmatched junction bases numbered 13, after V lost 7 bases and J lost 8 bases. This CDR3 comprises 14 residues. The CDR3 sequence is CASKFYRGKEGYTF. The CDR3 coding sequence is TGTGCCAGCAAATTTTACAGGGGAAAGGAGGGCTACACCTTC.

The rearrangement uses TRBV21-1 and TRBJ2-7; no DNA check was done on the table's D call, TRBD1. TRBV21-1 is a listed pseudogene. The CDR3 extends over 14 amino acids. CDR3 sequence reads: CASSKGQGMGEQYF. As DNA, the CDR3 is TGTGCCAGCAGCAAGGGACAGGGAATGGGCGAGCAGTACTTC.

V gene TRBV21-1 combines with J gene TRBJ2-5; TRBD2, the table's D call, lacks a check against the DNA. TRBV21-1 is annotated as a pseudogene. The CDR3 is made up of 14 amino acids. The CDR3 DNA reads as TGTGCCAGCAGGGGGAGGGACCTCTTGACGACCCAGTACTTC. Protein sequence: CASRGRDLLTTQYF.